What follows is one TCR beta chain and its context. What it binds is not known. Assaying covered 10^5 or so TCR templates per sample. Data came from immunoSEQ multiplex PCR; TCRdb stores just in-frame clones and leaves some out. The repertoire consists of more than 95,000 clones, with over 90% occurring once and the leading ten covering roughly 0.59%. Looked up from germline, CDR1 is GTSNPN and CDR2 is SVGIG (reference sequence). This CDR3 comprises 15 residues. Trimming removed 0 bases from V and 4 bases from J; junction bases left unmatched: 6. This specimen comes from a study of siplizumab effects on memory and regulatory T cells. Study-level findings and limits: Apparently more diverse than memory cells, naive T cells also seemed major alloresponse contributors.

This rearrangement joins TRBV30 to TRBJ1-5; TRBD1 aligns across 7 bases. The TCR sequence derives from a human donor in good health. The source material was Tregs sorted from blood. The CDR3 protein is CAWSVLGGGNQPQHF. CDR3 coding DNA: TGTGCCTGGAGTGTACTAGGGGGCGGGAATCAGCCCCAGCATTTT. The variable domain in full, completed from reference TRBV30 and TRBJ1-5, reads SQTIHQWPATLVQPVGSPLSLECTVEGTSNPNLYWYRQAAGRGLQLLFYSVGIGQISSEVPQNLSASRPQDRQFILSSKKLLLSDSGFYLCAWSVLGGGNQPQHFGDGTRLSIL.